These 32 T cell receptor beta chains share one sample of origin, sequenced in a study of molecular identifiers for immune sequencing clone quantification. TCRdb analysed the PCR reads with MiXCR anew, one entry per CDR3 protein. The profile shows some 91,000 distinct CDR3 sequences, approximately 24% of them singletons. What was sequenced was naive CD8+ T cells from blood, with Jurkat cell RNA spiked in. The subset: FACS-sorted CD8+CD4-CCR7+CD45RA+ naive T cells. Receptors were obtained from a human donor in good health. Some libraries in this study had Jurkat cell RNA spiked in.

Regarding this clonotype: This could be a read error, since a much larger clone is one nucleotide away. The J gene is TRBJ2-7, the V gene TRBV28; 8 nucleotides align to TRBD1. This CDR3 is built from 14 residues. CDR1 and CDR2 (germline): MDHEN, SYDVKM. CDR3 in DNA: TGTGCCAGCAGCTATAGGACAGGGCAATACGAGCAGTGCTTC. This encodes CASSYRTGQYEQCF.

A remark on this clonotype: This may come from a read error, since a much larger clone is one base off. The rearrangement links TRBV6-1 to TRBJ1-5; possible D gene TRBD1, 5 bases. CDR1 and CDR2 from the germline V gene are MNHNS and SASEGT. The CDR3 is 15 amino acids. The CDR3, as DNA: TGTGCCTGCAGTCTCCGTGACAGAGGCAATCAGCCCCAGCATTTT. It specifies CACSLRDRGNQPQHF.

A word on this clonotype: The junction departs from the called germline gene at one end, perhaps through a read error. The CDR3: CVSSQDWGLPTTGELFF. The DNA of the CDR3 is TGTGTCAGCAGCCAAGATTGGGGCCTTCCTACCACCGGGGAGCTGTTTTTT. The chain employs TRBV3-1 and TRBJ2-2; tentatively, D is TRBD1 (5 bases). Germline V gives CDR1 LGHDT, CDR2 YNNKEL (reference sequence). The CDR3 covers 17 residues.

The sample holds many counts of this clonotype. The chain recombines TRBV29-1 with TRBJ2-2; D call uncertain. V shed 0 bases and J shed 6 bases, with 14 bases lying between them. The CDR3 has 15 amino acids. CDR1 and CDR2 (germline): SQVTM, ANQGSEA. The CDR3 spells CSVEDWLNGAGELFF. DNA of the CDR3: TGCAGCGTTGAAGATTGGCTGAATGGGGCCGGGGAGCTGTTTTTT.

In its sample, this clonotype was seen many times. This chain links TRBV12-3 or TRBV12-4 with TRBJ2-5; D gene unclear. This CDR3 has 13 residues. Trimming stripped 4 bases from V and 5 bases from J, with 11 bases between. CDR3 bases: TGTGCCAGCAGTTCTGCGGCCCGCGAGACCCAGTACTTC. Protein product: CASSSAARETQYF.

This clonotype was seen many times. This chain connects TRBV7-8 to TRBJ2-7; 7 bases align to TRBD1. CDR1 is SGHVS and CDR2 is FQNEAQ in the germline V gene. After removal of 5 bases from V and 2 bases from J, the junction contained 6 bases not matched to a gene. The CDR3 is 14 residues long. The CDR3 nucleotides read TGTGCCAGCAGCCCGGGACAGAGCACCTACGAGCAGTACTTC. Encoded protein: CASSPGQSTYEQYF.

Regarding this clonotype: A read error may explain this, as a much larger clone is one base away. The rearrangement joins TRBV5-3 to TRBJ2-1; maybe TRBD2 (6 bases). TRBV5-3 is designated an ORF whose function remains uncertain. V was trimmed by 8 bases and J by 9 bases, leaving 24 bases between them. This CDR3 has 15 residues. The CDR3: CASSRGWGVVAEQFF. CDR3 in DNA: TGTGCCAGCTCTCGGGGCTGGGGGGTTGTTGCTGAGCAGTTCTTC.

This rearrangement joins TRBV7-9 to TRBJ2-1; the match to TRBD1 covers 7 bases. J was trimmed by 5 bases and V by 5 bases; bases with no gene match: 6. The CDR3 is 14 residues long. The germline V gene has CDR1 SEHNR and CDR2 FQNEAQ (reference sequence). The CDR3 nucleotides are TGTGCCAGCAGCCTCCTGACAGGGAACAATGAGCAGTTCTTC. Its translation: CASSLLTGNNEQFF. The whole variable domain, remainder taken from reference TRBV7-9 and TRBJ2-1, is DTGVSQNPRHKITKRGQNVTFRCDPISEHNRLYWYRQTLGQGPEFLTYFQNEAQLEKSRLLSDRFSAERPKGSFSTLEIQRTEQGDSAMYLCASSLLTGNNEQFFGPGTRLTVL.

This clonotype showed up just a few times. The genes are TRBV7-9 and TRBJ1-6; D is unresolved. This CDR3 comprises 12 residues. The V end lost 0 bases, the J end lost 8 bases, and 2 bases lay between the germline ends. Germline CDR1 and CDR2: SEHNR and FQNEAQ (reference sequence). The CDR3 protein is CASSLADSPLHF. In nucleotides, the CDR3 is TGTGCCAGCAGCTTAGCCGATTCACCCCTCCACTTT.

In this sample, this clonotype turned up once. This clone may be a read error of a much larger clone one base away. The chain combines TRBV4-1 with TRBJ1-3; perhaps TRBD1 as D (6 bases). The length of the CDR3 is 15 residues. V shed 4 bases and J shed 3 bases, with 13 bases lying between them. Germline V lookup: CDR1 MGHRA, CDR2 YSYEKL. CDR3 amino acids: CASSPDRSSGNTIYF. The CDR3 nucleotides are TGCGCCAGCAGCCCAGACAGGTCGAGTGGAAACACCATATATTTT.

As regards this clonotype: With a much larger clone just one base away, this may be a read error. The rearrangement joins TRBV6-5 to TRBJ1-2; D unclear. The V end lost 8 bases, the J end lost 7 bases, and 14 bases lay between the germline ends. Germline V lookup: CDR1 MNHEY, CDR2 SVGAGI. CDR3 length: 12 residues. The CDR3 loop is CASRSSRSGYTF. CDR3 sequence (DNA): TGTGCCAGCCGTTCCAGTAGGAGTGGCTACACCTTC.

This clonotype was seen ten or more times. V gene TRBV5-3 combines with J gene TRBJ2-1; 8 nucleotides agree with TRBD1. TRBV5-3 is reported as an ORF; its role is uncertain. There are 13 residues in the CDR3. With 8 bases clipped from V and 8 bases from J, the junction kept 9 bases outside the gene matches. As DNA, the CDR3 is TGTGCCAGCAGCCACACAGGGGGTGATGAGCAGTTCTTC. Amino acids: CASSHTGGDEQFF.

This clonotype occurred a few times. A read error is possible here, since a much larger clone lies one base away. The missing conserved phenylalanine or tryptophan at the end of this CDR3 makes a read error likely. CDR3 DNA: TGTGCCAGCAGTAGGGACGGATCTAGCACAGATACGCAGTATTCT. It codes for CASSRDGSSTDTQYS. The chain has TRBV11-2 and TRBJ2-3, with D perhaps TRBD1 or TRBD2 (5 bases each). V lost 6 bases to trimming and J lost 0 bases, with 13 bases between them. The CDR3 covers 15 residues. CDR1 and CDR2 (germline): SGHAT, FQNNGV.

This clonotype occurred a few times. The V call is TRBV12-3 or TRBV12-4, the J call TRBJ2-7; the match to TRBD1 covers 10 bases. The CDR3 consists of 13 residues. V gave up 10 bases and J gave up 3 bases; unmatched junction bases: 6. CDR3 in DNA: TGTGCCACATCGACAGGGGGCTTCTACGAGCAGTACTTC. Translating it yields CATSTGGFYEQYF.

In its sample, this clonotype ranks as medium-sized. The chain employs TRBV28 and TRBJ2-7, with D perhaps TRBD1 (6 bases). Trimming left V 6 bases short and J 2 bases short, with 14 bases between. There are 14 residues in the CDR3. The V gene's germline CDR1 is MDHEN and CDR2 SYDVKM. The CDR3 DNA is TGTGCCAGCAGCCAAAGGACAGCCCCCTACGAGCAGTACTTC. It specifies CASSQRTAPYEQYF.

This clonotype was counted at least ten times. The J gene is TRBJ1-1, the V gene TRBV6-2 or TRBV6-3; D uncertain. The CDR3 loop spans 12 amino acids. The germline gives CDR1 MNHEY, CDR2 SVGEGT. Trimming removed 8 bases at V and 3 bases at J, with 10 bases between. The CDR3, as DNA: TGTGCCAGCCTAACGGTGGACACTGAAGCTTTCTTT. The encoded protein is CASLTVDTEAFF.

This clonotype was found many times. The V gene is TRBV4-1, the J gene TRBJ2-1, with 9 bases that match TRBD2. From germline, CDR1 is MGHRA and CDR2 YSYEKL. The ends lost 0 bases at V and 4 bases at J; junction bases unmatched: 1. The CDR3 is 15 amino acids. This CDR3 is CASSQDSGGYNEQFF. The CDR3 DNA sequence: TGCGCCAGCAGCCAAGATAGCGGGGGTTACAATGAGCAGTTCTTC.

As concerns this clonotype: A read error may account for a junction end that differs from germline. The rearrangement links TRBV7-9 to TRBJ2-7; 7 positions match TRBD1. The CDR3 has 14 residues. Per germline, CDR1 SEHNR and CDR2 FQNEAQ (reference sequence). This chain's CDR3 is CARSPRDRAYEQYF. The CDR3 bases are TGTGCCCGCAGCCCTAGGGACAGAGCCTACGAGCAGTACTTC. Combining the CDR3 with reference TRBV7-9 and TRBJ2-7 gives the whole variable domain DTGVSQNPRHKITKRGQNVTFRCDPISEHNRLYWYRQTLGQGPEFLTYFQNEAQLEKSRLLSDRFSAERPKGSFSTLEIQRTEQGDSAMYLCARSPRDRAYEQYFGPGTRLTVT.

V usage is TRBV7-9 and J usage is TRBJ2-5; D uncertain. Trimming cost V 3 bases and J 2 bases, with 10 bases left between them. Looked up from germline, CDR1 is SEHNR and CDR2 is FQNEAQ (reference sequence). The length of the CDR3 is 14 residues. CDR3 protein: CASSFRQLQETQYF. As DNA, the CDR3 is TGTGCCAGCAGCTTTAGGCAGCTTCAAGAGACCCAGTACTTC.

Concerning this clonotype: A much larger clone lies one base from this, so it may be a read error. The chain joins TRBV12-3 or TRBV12-4 to TRBJ2-3; D unresolved. The CDR3 has 14 amino acids. CDR3 nucleotide sequence: TGTGTCAGCAGTTATGGGATAAGCACAGATACGCAGTATTTT. Its translation: CVSSYGISTDTQYF.

The sample holds one count of this clonotype. The CDR3 does not end in the conserved phenylalanine or tryptophan, so this is likely a read error. The genes are TRBV6-5 and TRBJ2-7, with D tentatively TRBD1 or TRBD2 (5 bases each). Between the trimmed V and J ends, which lost 5 bases and 0 bases, there was a span of 14 bases. Germline CDR1 reads MNHEY; CDR2 reads SVGAGI. CDR3 length: 15 residues. The DNA of the CDR3 is TGTGCCAGCAGTAAGGGACGTTTCAGCTCCTACGAGCAGTACTTA. It codes for CASSKGRFSSYEQYL.

V usage is TRBV4-3 and J usage is TRBJ2-7; D is unresolved. V lost 4 bases to trimming and J lost 7 bases, with 14 bases between them. The CDR3 sequence is 13 residues long. CDR1 is LGHNA, CDR2 YSLEER, per germline. This CDR3 is CASSPESVGEQYF. The CDR3 DNA reads as TGCGCCAGCAGCCCAGAATCGGTCGGTGAGCAGTACTTC.

This clonotype has at least ten counts. The chain uses TRBV12-3 or TRBV12-4 and TRBJ2-5; 8 nucleotides align to TRBD2. CDR3 length: 16 amino acids. After removal of 5 bases from V and 2 bases from J, the junction contained 10 bases not matched to a gene. The chain's CDR3 is CASSPLGGGPQETQYF. The CDR3 DNA follows: TGTGCCAGCAGTCCCCTCGGGGGGGGCCCACAAGAGACCCAGTACTTC.

This clonotype appeared a few times. The rearrangement links TRBV20-1 to TRBJ2-1; D ambiguous. CDR3 length: 14 amino acids. V was pared by 2 bases and J by 0 bases, with 8 bases between. Germline assignment: CDR1 DFQATT and CDR2 SNEGSKA (reference sequence). The CDR3 DNA reads as TGCAGTGCTAGAAAAGCCAGCTCCTACAATGAGCAGTTCTTC. This codes for CSARKASSYNEQFF.

As for this clonotype: Germline is not matched at one junction end, which may reflect a read error. The chain is built from TRBV20-1 and TRBJ1-1, with 8 nucleotides matching TRBD1. The length of the CDR3 is 15 residues. The germline CDR1 and CDR2 sequences are DFQATT and SNEGSKA (reference sequence). Here the CDR3 DNA reads TGCAGTGCTAGACCTAGCCAGGGGGCTATCGCTGAAGCAATCTTT. As protein: CSARPSQGAIAEAIF.

The sample holds many counts of this clonotype. CDR3 residues: CASSLVGRQITDTQYF. CDR3 coding DNA: TGTGCCAGCAGCTTAGTCGGACGCCAGATCACAGATACGCAGTATTTT. The chain joins TRBV7-9 to TRBJ2-3, with D unresolved. Germline CDR1 and CDR2: SEHNR and FQNEAQ (reference sequence). Trimming shortened V by 1 base and J by 2 bases, and 13 bases separated the two germline ends. The CDR3 is 16 residues long.

This clonotype was picked up many times. The chain is built from TRBV4-1 and TRBJ1-2, with TRBD1 matching 8 bases. J was trimmed by 4 bases and V by 0 bases; bases with no gene match: 7. Germline loops: CDR1 MGHRA, CDR2 YSYEKL. The CDR3 length is 16 residues. CDR3: CASSQDPGGGFYGYTF. CDR3 coding DNA: TGCGCCAGCAGCCAAGATCCAGGGGGCGGTTTCTATGGCTACACCTTC.

This clonotype appeared many times. Here the CDR3 DNA reads TGTGCCAGCAGCTTGGGAGGGATGGGCACTGAAGCTTTCTTT. Protein product: CASSLGGMGTEAFF. This chain uses TRBV5-6 with TRBJ1-1; the D is unclear. CDR3 length equals 14 residues. Trimming took 0 bases from V and 4 from J, leaving 10 bases between them. The germline gives CDR1 SGHDT, CDR2 YYEEEE.

This clonotype showed up just a few times. The chain recombines TRBV20-1 with TRBJ2-5; D not resolved. There are 15 residues in the CDR3. CDR1 DFQATT and CDR2 SNEGSKA come from the germline V gene (reference sequence). The V and J ends lost 2 bases and 4 bases respectively, with 17 bases between them. CDR3 in amino acids: CSARPSVPFAETQYF. The DNA for the CDR3 is TGCAGTGCTAGACCTTCCGTCCCATTCGCAGAGACCCAGTACTTC.

This clonotype was seen ten or more times. The chain uses TRBV11-2 and TRBJ2-1; TRBD1 aligns across 7 bases. The CDR3 loop spans 14 amino acids. V lost 3 bases and J lost 5; bases outside the gene matches: 4. Germline loops: CDR1 SGHAT, CDR2 FQNNGV. The CDR3 bases are TGTGCCAGCAGCTTCGGGGACAGTGACAATGAGCAGTTCTTC. This gives the protein CASSFGDSDNEQFF. Together with reference TRBV11-2 and TRBJ2-1, the CDR3 gives the full variable domain: EAGVAQSPRYKIIEKRQSVAFWCNPISGHATLYWYQQILGQGPKLLIQFQNNGVVDDSQLPKDRFSAERLKGVDSTLKIQPAKLEDSAVYLCASSFGDSDNEQFFGPGTRLTVL.

This clonotype has a handful of counts. This chain joins TRBV7-9 and TRBJ2-7, with 7 bases identical to TRBD1. J lost 5 bases, V lost 5 bases, and 3 bases had no gene match. The V gene's germline CDR1 is SEHNR and CDR2 FQNEAQ (reference sequence). The CDR3 consists of 12 residues. As DNA, the CDR3 is TGTGCCAGCAGCACGACAGGGAACGAGCAGTACTTC. It translates to CASSTTGNEQYF.

This clonotype was detected ten times or more. The chain links TRBV4-3 to TRBJ1-1; TRBD1 is a possible D gene (6 bases). This CDR3 contains 15 residues. V was shortened by 1 base and J by 4 bases, with 13 bases between the two germline ends. The germline gives CDR1 LGHNA, CDR2 YSLEER. The CDR3 nucleotides are TGCGCCAGCAGCCAAGGTACAGGGTCGGGCACTGAAGCTTTCTTT. It codes for CASSQGTGSGTEAFF.